The 16 T cell receptor beta chains below were found in one sample sequenced in a study of blood T cell repertoires in COVID-19. Profiling relied on immunoSEQ multiplex PCR, and the TCRdb table lists in-frame clones only, not all of them. The sample lists around 460,000 clones, 70% to 90% occurring once. Sequencing used peripheral blood. The receptors come from a man aged 18 to 29 with COVID-19, enrolled during active disease.

V usage is TRBV3-1 (or the pseudogene TRBV3-2) and J usage is TRBJ2-3; a possible D gene is TRBD1 (5 bases). Between the trimmed V and J ends, which lost 2 bases and 6 bases, there was a span of 15 bases. Germline-derived CDR1 and CDR2 are LGHDT and YNNKEL (reference sequence). CDR3 length: 15 residues. The CDR3 DNA follows: TGTGCCAGCAGCCAAAGGGTTGGGGCCAGGGATACGCAGTATTTT. It is translated as CASSQRVGARDTQYF.

The sample holds a few counts of this clone. The chain joins TRBV2 to TRBJ1-5; D gene unclear. V was trimmed by 8 bases and J by 1 base, leaving 9 bases between them. Looked up from germline, CDR1 is SNHLY and CDR2 is FYNNEI. CDR3 length: 13 residues. The CDR3, as DNA: TGTGCCAGCTCACTTATGAGCAATCAGCCCCAGCATTTT. It translates to CASSLMSNQPQHF.

The genes are TRBV28 and TRBJ2-1; 8 bases are a match to TRBD1. The CDR3 spans 15 residues. The germline gives CDR1 MDHEN, CDR2 SYDVKM. V lost 6 bases to trimming and J lost 3 bases; unmatched junction nucleotides: 7. The CDR3 reads CASRTPGTGYNEQFF. Here the CDR3 DNA reads TGTGCCAGCAGGACCCCCGGGACAGGCTACAATGAGCAGTTCTTC.

J is TRBJ1-2 and V is TRBV30; 8 bases are a match to TRBD1. The J segment lost 4 bases and the V segment lost 2 bases, leaving 12 bases of the junction unmatched. The germline V gene has CDR1 GTSNPN and CDR2 SVGIG (reference sequence). The CDR3 runs to 16 residues. The CDR3 here is CAWSTRQGTFPYGYTF. The CDR3 region has the DNA TGTGCCTGGAGTACAAGACAGGGGACTTTTCCCTATGGCTACACCTTC.

In DNA form, the CDR3 reads TGTGCCAGCAGCTACACAGCGGGAGGGCCATATACGCAGTATTTT. Protein: CASSYTAGGPYTQYF. The rearrangement uses TRBV11-2 and TRBJ2-3; 10 bases line up with TRBD2. The V segment lost 4 bases and the J segment 7 bases; nucleotides outside the gene matches: 8. CDR3 length: 15 residues. Germline V lookup: CDR1 SGHAT, CDR2 FQNNGV.

The V call is TRBV3-1 (or the pseudogene TRBV3-2), the J call TRBJ2-7; 10 nucleotides agree with TRBD1. The V gene end was trimmed by 4 bases and the J gene end by 7 bases; junction bases not matched to a gene: 4. The CDR3 has 13 residues. Germline V lookup: CDR1 LGHDT, CDR2 YNNKEL (reference sequence). CDR3 residues: CASSLTGGEEQYF. CDR3 nucleotide sequence: TGTGCCAGCAGCCTGACAGGGGGCGAGGAGCAGTACTTC.

The chain employs TRBV2 and TRBJ1-4, with 10 bases identical to TRBD1. This CDR3 is 14 amino acids long. J was trimmed by 10 bases and V by 5 bases; bases with no gene match: 7. Germline V gives CDR1 SNHLY, CDR2 FYNNEI. The CDR3 loop is CASSNRDRGGKLFF. In nucleotides, the CDR3 is TGTGCCAGCAGTAACCGGGACAGGGGCGGAAAACTGTTTTTT. The full variable domain, rest sourced from reference TRBV2 and TRBJ1-4, is EPEVTQTPSHQVTQMGQEVILRCVPISNHLYFYWYRQILGQKVEFLVSFYNNEISEKSEIFDDQFSVERPDGSNFTLKIRSTKLEDSAMYFCASSNRDRGGKLFFGSGTQLSVL.

The rearrangement links TRBV19 to TRBJ2-7, with D perhaps TRBD2 (5 bases). The CDR3 length is 14 residues. V dropped 5 bases and J dropped 2 bases, with 13 bases sitting between them. CDR1 and CDR2 (germline): LNHDA, SQIVND (reference sequence). In DNA form, the CDR3 reads TGTGCCAGTAGTGCGGGCCCTGAGGCCTACGAGCAGTACTTC. The encoded protein is CASSAGPEAYEQYF.

The CDR3 is CASSEGSLAGIYEQYF. The CDR3 DNA reads as TGTGCCAGCAGTGAAGGATCCCTAGCGGGAATCTACGAGCAGTACTTC. The chain recombines TRBV6-1 with TRBJ2-7; the match to TRBD2 covers 9 bases. The V segment lost 1 base and the J segment 3 bases; nucleotides outside the gene matches: 7. CDR1 is MNHNS and CDR2 is SASEGT in the germline V gene. The CDR3 has 16 amino acids.

The V and J genes are TRBV3-1 (or the pseudogene TRBV3-2) and TRBJ1-3, with D hard to call. The CDR3 has 16 amino acids. Germline V lookup: CDR1 LGHDT, CDR2 YNNKEL (reference sequence). V lost 2 bases and J 0 bases, leaving 11 bases between the germline ends. CDR3 sequence (DNA): TGTGCCAGCAGCCAATATCCTCGTAGCTCTGGAAACACCATATATTTT. It yields the protein CASSQYPRSSGNTIYF.

The gene calls are TRBV6-4 and TRBJ1-2, with 7 bases aligning to TRBD1. J was trimmed by 7 bases and V by 0 bases; bases with no gene match: 23. Germline values: CDR1 MRHNA, CDR2 SNTAGT. There are 20 residues in the CDR3. The CDR3 here is CASSDSPVGTDSRVRSGYTF. In DNA form, the CDR3 reads TGTGCCAGCAGTGACTCTCCCGTGGGGACAGATTCTCGGGTGCGTTCTGGCTACACCTTC.

The V call is TRBV7-6, the J call TRBJ2-2; 10 nucleotides match TRBD2. J was trimmed by 4 bases and V by 5 bases; bases with no gene match: 10. This CDR3 has 17 residues. CDR1 is SGHVS, CDR2 FNYEAQ, per germline. This CDR3 is CASSNGPSGSGTGELFF. CDR3 nucleotide sequence: TGTGCCAGCAGCAACGGACCTAGCGGGAGTGGCACCGGGGAGCTGTTTTTT.

This clone was found a few times. The chain links TRBV19 to TRBJ1-5; no clear D. Between the trimmed V and J ends, which lost 3 bases and 1 base, there was a span of 10 bases. CDR3 length: 15 residues. Germline values: CDR1 LNHDA, CDR2 SQIVND (reference sequence). The CDR3 loop reads CASSIEGRSNQPQHF. The CDR3 nucleotides are TGTGCCAGTAGTATTGAGGGCAGAAGCAATCAGCCCCAGCATTTT. The complete variable domain, with remaining parts taken from reference TRBV19 and TRBJ1-5, reads DGGITQSPKYLFRKEGQNVTLSCEQNLNHDAMYWYRQDPGQGLRLIYYSQIVNDFQKGDIAEGYSVSREKKESFPLTVTSAQKNPTAFYLCASSIEGRSNQPQHFGDGTRLSIL.

V is TRBV12-3 or TRBV12-4 and J is TRBJ1-5; no definite D call. The CDR3 is 13 residues long. Deletions cut 6 bases from V and 0 bases from J, with 6 bases between. CDR3 nucleotide sequence: TGTGCCAGCAGGTCAGATAGCAATCAGCCCCAGCATTTT. Translating it yields CASRSDSNQPQHF.

This chain links TRBV5-1 with TRBJ2-7; D possibly corresponds to TRBD1 (6 bases). Trimming took 4 bases from V and 2 from J, leaving 13 bases between them. CDR1 and CDR2 (germline): SGHRS, YFSETQ. The CDR3 consists of 14 residues. CDR3 region: CASSIGQYTYEQYF. The DNA of the CDR3 is TGCGCCAGCAGCATCGGACAGTACACCTACGAGCAGTACTTC.

V is TRBV19 and J is TRBJ1-1; unclear D gene. The V end lost 7 bases, the J end lost 0 bases, and 3 bases lay between the germline ends. From germline, CDR1 is LNHDA and CDR2 SQIVND (reference sequence). CDR3 length equals 11 residues. The chain's CDR3 is CASNMNTEAFF. The CDR3 DNA reads TGTGCCAGTAACATGAACACTGAAGCTTTCTTT.